Following are 21 T cell receptor beta chains from one sample sequenced in a study of molecular identifiers for immune sequencing clone quantification. TCRdb independently ran MiXCR on the PCR reads; one entry per CDR3 protein. In the table there are about 500,000 distinct CDR3 sequences, about 25% of which are singletons. Sequencing was done on a sample of naive CD8+ T cells from blood, with Jurkat cell RNA spiked in. Subset specified: FACS-sorted CD8+CD4-CCR7+CD45RA+ naive T cells. The receptors originated from a human donor in good health. Some libraries in this study had Jurkat cell RNA spiked in.

As to this clonotype: A read error may account for a junction end that differs from germline. CDR3 in DNA: TGTGCCGGCAGCTACTTAGGACAAATCGGGTACGAGCAGTACTTC. It encodes CAGSYLGQIGYEQYF. The V and J genes are TRBV6-2 or TRBV6-3 and TRBJ2-7, with D maybe TRBD1 (5 bases). Germline CDR1 reads MNHEY; CDR2 reads SVGEGT. CDR3 length equals 15 residues.

This clonotype occurred once. The chain links TRBV7-6 to TRBJ2-1; TRBD2 matches at 14 bases. V gave up 4 bases and J gave up 3 bases; unmatched junction bases: 8. Germline V CDR1 and CDR2: SGHVS, FNYEAQ. The CDR3 has 18 amino acids. This CDR3 is CASSYTTSGGADYNEQFF. The DNA of the CDR3 is TGTGCCAGCAGCTATACGACTAGCGGGGGGGCAGACTACAATGAGCAGTTCTTC.

This clonotype turned up a few times. The chain combines TRBV28 with TRBJ1-5, with 8 nucleotides matching TRBD1. V was clipped by 3 bases and J by 0 bases; unmatched bases: 4. The CDR3 covers 16 residues. Looked up from germline, CDR1 is MDHEN and CDR2 is SYDVKM. CDR3 amino acids: CASSFPGQDSNQPQHF. In nucleotides, the CDR3 is TGTGCCAGCAGTTTCCCGGGACAGGATAGCAATCAGCCCCAGCATTTT.

A remark on this clonotype: Here the CDR3 omits its conserved ending phenylalanine or tryptophan, so a read error is the likely source. The chain uses TRBV20-1 and TRBJ2-5; D unresolved. V was shortened by 1 base and J by 9 bases, with 15 bases between the two germline ends. The germline gives CDR1 DFQATT, CDR2 SNEGSKA (reference sequence). CDR3 length: 13 amino acids. CDR3 coding DNA: TGCAGTGCTAGAGGACTCCACGTTTGGGCCCAGTACTCC. Encoded protein: CSARGLHVWAQYS.

Many counts were recorded for this clonotype. The chain has TRBV4-1 and TRBJ1-1, with 9 bases matching TRBD1. The CDR3 is 14 residues long. The trim removed 5 bases at V and 5 bases at J, leaving 6 bases unmatched. Germline loops: CDR1 MGHRA, CDR2 YSYEKL. CDR3 loop: CASSIQGAGTEAFF. The CDR3 nucleotides read TGCGCCAGCAGCATACAGGGGGCAGGTACTGAAGCTTTCTTT.

The chain couples TRBV27 to TRBJ1-4; no firm D call. Germline V CDR1 and CDR2: MNHEY, SMNVEV (reference sequence). The CDR3 is 15 amino acids. V dropped 5 bases and J dropped 5 bases, with 15 bases sitting between them. DNA of the CDR3: TGTGCCAGCAGTGAAAACAGTCTGACAAATGAAAAACTGTTTTTT. Its protein product is CASSENSLTNEKLFF. Variable domain in full (rest from reference TRBV27 and TRBJ1-4): EAQVTQNPRYLITVTGKKLTVTCSQNMNHEYMSWYRQDPGLGLRQIYYSMNVEVTDKGDVPEGYKVSRKEKRNFPLILESPSPNQTSLYFCASSENSLTNEKLFFGSGTQLSVL.

This clonotype was observed a few times. This rearrangement joins TRBV5-5 to TRBJ2-3, with D hard to call. The CDR3 consists of 14 residues. The V gene lost 1 base and the J gene lost 2 bases, with 8 bases spanning the gap. Germline V gene data show CDR1 as SGHKS and CDR2 as YYEKEE (reference sequence). CDR3 protein: CASSLPSHTDTQYF. In DNA form, the CDR3 reads TGTGCCAGCAGCTTGCCCTCACACACAGATACGCAGTATTTT.

A note on this clonotype: A much bigger clone sits one base away, suggesting this may be a read error. V gene TRBV12-3 or TRBV12-4 combines with J gene TRBJ2-7; D tentatively fits TRBD1 or TRBD2 (5 bases each). Trimming left V 3 bases short and J 5 bases short, with 17 bases between. The CDR3 length is 15 residues. In DNA form, the CDR3 reads TGTGCCAGCAGTTTTAGGGCAGGGAGCAAGAACGAGCAGTACTTC. It encodes CASSFRAGSKNEQYF.

This sequence joins TRBV13 and TRBJ2-7, with 7 bases matching TRBD1. This CDR3 region has 14 residues. V was pared by 1 base and J by 5 bases, with 5 bases of the junction left unmatched. Per germline, CDR1 PRHDT and CDR2 FYEKMQ (reference sequence). CDR3 nucleotides: TGTGCCAGCAGCTTAGAGGTCAGGGGGAACGAGCAGTACTTC. This codes for CASSLEVRGNEQYF.

The rearrangement uses TRBV6-7 and TRBJ1-5; a weak D match, TRBD1 (6 bases). TRBV6-7 is treated as an ORF (open reading frame) with a function not yet certain. Trimming took 0 bases from V and 6 from J, leaving 21 bases between them. The CDR3 spans 18 residues. The CDR3 DNA sequence: TGTGCCAGCAGTTACTCGAGGCAGGGGACATCGTTGTGTCAGCCCCAGCATTTT. This translates into CASSYSRQGTSLCQPQHF.

This clonotype was observed at least ten times. The V call is TRBV30, the J call TRBJ1-1; 9 positions agree with TRBD1. Per the germline V gene, CDR1 is GTSNPN and CDR2 is SVGIG (reference sequence). The CDR3 totals 12 residues. Unmatched junction bases numbered 6, after V lost 6 bases and J lost 7 bases. This CDR3 reads CACRDRVDEAFF. The CDR3, as DNA: TGTGCCTGCCGGGACAGGGTGGATGAAGCTTTCTTT.

The chain carries TRBV7-4 and TRBJ1-1; no clear D. CDR3 size: 15 residues. V gave up 1 base and J gave up 7 bases, with 16 bases separating them. The V gene's germline CDR1 is SGHVT and CDR2 SQSDAQ. The CDR3: CASSLGLEIHNEAFF. The CDR3 DNA follows: TGTGCCAGCAGCTTAGGTTTGGAGATTCACAATGAAGCTTTCTTT.

This clonotype occurred many times. The chain combines TRBV27 with TRBJ1-1; a weak D match, TRBD1 (6 bases). Germline CDR1 MNHEY, CDR2 SMNVEV (reference sequence). The CDR3 contains 13 residues. Trimming took 10 bases from V and 4 from J, leaving 16 bases between them. CDR3 in amino acids: CATKTGLGTEAFF. The CDR3 coding sequence is TGTGCCACCAAAACAGGGCTTGGCACTGAAGCTTTCTTT.

Concerning this clonotype itself: Germline is not matched at one junction end, which may reflect a read error. The chain employs TRBV5-3 and TRBJ2-3; D possibly uses TRBD1 or TRBD2 (7 bases each). TRBV5-3 is labeled an ORF, and its function is uncertain. The CDR3 is 16 amino acids. CDR3 protein: CASSLTGRGGTDTQYF. Written as DNA, the CDR3 is TGTGCCAGCAGCTTGACTGGCAGGGGGGGGACAGATACGCAGTATTTT.

The sample holds a few counts of this clonotype. This chain links TRBV14 with TRBJ2-3; D not certain. This CDR3 contains 16 residues. Deletions cut 0 bases from V and 5 bases from J, with 15 bases between. Germline values: CDR1 SGHDN, CDR2 FVKESK. The CDR3 DNA is TGTGCCAGCAGCCAAGAAAAATTCCCCTTGGGAGATACGCAGTATTTT. This sequence encodes CASSQEKFPLGDTQYF. The variable domain in full, with the rest retrieved from reference TRBV14 and TRBJ2-3, is EAGVTQFPSHSVIEKGQTVTLRCDPISGHDNLYWYRRVMGKEIKFLLHFVKESKQDESGMPNNRFLAERTGGTYSTLKVQPAELEDSGVYFCASSQEKFPLGDTQYFGPGTRLTVL.

The chain joins TRBV19 to TRBJ2-7, with unresolved D. V was cut by 1 base and J by 3 bases, with 10 bases left in between. CDR1 and CDR2 (germline): LNHDA, SQIVND (reference sequence). The CDR3 is made up of 14 amino acids. CDR3 in DNA: TGTGCCAGTAGTATAGCCCACCCCGACTACGAGCAGTACTTC. Protein product: CASSIAHPDYEQYF. The full variable domain, its missing parts supplied by reference TRBV19 and TRBJ2-7, is DGGITQSPKYLFRKEGQNVTLSCEQNLNHDAMYWYRQDPGQGLRLIYYSQIVNDFQKGDIAEGYSVSREKKESFPLTVTSAQKNPTAFYLCASSIAHPDYEQYFGPGTRLTVT.

V and J are TRBV29-1 and TRBJ2-5, with TRBD2 identical over 7 bases. CDR1 and CDR2 (germline): SQVTM, ANQGSEA. The V segment lost 1 base and the J segment 5 bases; nucleotides outside the gene matches: 22. The CDR3 loop spans 19 amino acids. DNA for the CDR3: TGCAGCGTTGAAGGGTCGGGGGGTGGGAGGACCTACAGCCTGGAGACCCAGTACTTC. It specifies CSVEGSGGGRTYSLETQYF.

In the case of this clonotype: This clone may be a read error of a much larger clone one base away. The V call is TRBV12-3 or TRBV12-4, the J call TRBJ2-3, with D possibly being TRBD1 or TRBD2 (6 bases each). The CDR3 is 14 residues long. This CDR3 is CASSLVYREDTEYF. The CDR3 DNA is TGTGCCAGCAGTTTAGTCTACAGGGAGGATACGGAGTATTTT.

This clonotype appeared a single time. CDR3 in DNA: TGTGCCAGCAGCCCGCCGGATCGCGTAGGGGGGGGCTCCTACAATGAGCAGTTCTTC. The encoded protein is CASSPPDRVGGGSYNEQFF. This rearrangement joins TRBV6-2 or TRBV6-3 to TRBJ2-1, with a possible D match to TRBD2 (7 bases). Trimming removed 6 bases at V and 0 bases at J, with 24 bases between. Germline V lookup: CDR1 MNHEY, CDR2 SVGEGT. The CDR3 consists of 19 residues.

The chain recombines TRBV5-1 with TRBJ1-1, with no clear D. The V end was cut by 0 bases, the J end by 2 bases, with 11 bases between. CDR3 length equals 15 residues. Per the germline V gene, CDR1 is SGHRS and CDR2 is YFSETQ. CDR3 in amino acids: CASSLAPGPNTEAFF. The CDR3 nucleotides read TGCGCCAGCAGCTTGGCCCCGGGCCCAAACACTGAAGCTTTCTTT. The full variable domain, rest sourced from reference TRBV5-1 and TRBJ1-1, is KAGVTQTPRYLIKTRGQQVTLSCSPISGHRSVSWYQQTPGQGLQFLFEYFSETQRNKGNFPGRFSGRQFSNSRSEMNVSTLELGDSALYLCASSLAPGPNTEAFFGQGTRLTVV.

This sequence joins TRBV20-1 and TRBJ2-5; D may correspond to TRBD1 or TRBD2 (5 bases each). The V gene's germline CDR1 is DFQATT and CDR2 SNEGSKA (reference sequence). Trimming cost V 3 bases and J 4 bases, with 18 bases left between them. The CDR3 length is 15 residues. Here the CDR3 reads CSASFTGFEGETQYF. The CDR3 region has the DNA TGCAGTGCTAGCTTCACAGGCTTTGAGGGAGAGACCCAGTACTTC.